The 6 T cell receptor delta chains reported below all come from one sample, sequenced in a study of Vδ1+ human thymocytes. Study-wide results and caveats: Thymic TRG and TRD repertoires appeared highly polyclonal.

Antigen specificity for these receptors is unknown. The template was reverse-transcribed extracted RNA. The CDR3 regions were amplified by multiplex PCR from V-gene primers to a constant-region primer. TCRdb re-analyzed the multiplex PCR reads via CATT. This table holds about 25,000 delta-chain clones, about 7% found once. The sample taken for sequencing was Vdelta1+ gamma-delta thymocytes from the thymus. As for subset: FACS-sorted CD3+ TCRalphabeta- TCRVdelta1+ TCRVdelta2- thymocytes. Receptor source: a girl less than two years old who had congenital heart surgery.

This sequence joins TRDV1 and TRDJ1; no clear D. This CDR3 is built from 12 residues. Trimming cost V 6 bases and J 6 bases, with 11 bases left between them. CDR1 TSWWSYY and CDR2 QGS come from the germline V gene. CDR3 nucleotide sequence: TGTGCTCTTGGTTATGCGGCCAATAAACTCATCTTT. Residues: CALGYAANKLIF.

The chain couples TRDV1 to TRDJ1, with 12 positions matching TRDD3. CDR1 is TSWWSYY and CDR2 is QGS in the germline V gene. The CDR3 extends over 20 amino acids. V shed 3 bases and J 4 bases; nucleotides not matched to a gene: 18. CDR3 sequence (DNA): TGTGCTCTTGGGGACCCCCGTGATTTCCGGTACTGGGGGATACACGATAAACTCATCTTT. Its protein is CALGDPRDFRYWGIHDKLIF.

This clone occurred a few times. The J gene is TRDJ1, the V gene TRDV1, with D possibly TRDD2 on 6 matching bases. In germline, CDR1 is TSWWSYY, CDR2 QGS. This CDR3 comprises 20 residues. V gave up 0 bases and J gave up 0 bases, with 23 bases separating them. As DNA, the CDR3 is TGTGCTCTTGGGGAACTTCCTACGTGGGCTGGGCCCTGGTACACCGATAAACTCATCTTT. Its translation: CALGELPTWAGPWYTDKLIF.

Only a few counts were recorded for this clone. This chain links TRDV1 with TRDJ1; 8 bases agree with TRDD3. Germline V gene lookup returns CDR1 TSWWSYY and CDR2 QGS. The CDR3 runs to 14 residues. The J segment lost 1 base and the V segment lost 4 bases, leaving 2 bases of the junction unmatched. The CDR3 here is CALGGLGGTDKLIF. The CDR3 DNA reads TGTGCTCTTGGGGGACTGGGGGGCACCGATAAACTCATCTTT.

The V and J genes are TRDV1 and TRDJ1, with a weak D call TRDD2 (5 bases). V was cut by 2 bases and J by 0 bases, with 13 bases left in between. Germline CDR1 TSWWSYY, CDR2 QGS. The CDR3 is 16 amino acids. CDR3 in amino acids: CALGEILDPYTDKLIF. Written as DNA, the CDR3 is TGTGCTCTTGGGGAAATCCTAGATCCCTACACCGATAAACTCATCTTT.

The V gene is TRDV1, the J gene TRDJ1; D call uncertain. The J gene is absent in TCRdb and was assigned here via DNA matching to germline. The CDR3 consists of 23 residues. V lost 1 base and J 0 bases, leaving 33 bases between the germline ends. Germline CDR1 reads TSWWSYY; CDR2 reads QGS. The CDR3 DNA reads TGTGCTCTTGGGGAACGTACCGTCTACGGGGCGAAGCAGACGAGGGGTTACACCGATAAACTCATCTTT. Its translation is CALGERTVYGAKQTRGYTDKLIF.